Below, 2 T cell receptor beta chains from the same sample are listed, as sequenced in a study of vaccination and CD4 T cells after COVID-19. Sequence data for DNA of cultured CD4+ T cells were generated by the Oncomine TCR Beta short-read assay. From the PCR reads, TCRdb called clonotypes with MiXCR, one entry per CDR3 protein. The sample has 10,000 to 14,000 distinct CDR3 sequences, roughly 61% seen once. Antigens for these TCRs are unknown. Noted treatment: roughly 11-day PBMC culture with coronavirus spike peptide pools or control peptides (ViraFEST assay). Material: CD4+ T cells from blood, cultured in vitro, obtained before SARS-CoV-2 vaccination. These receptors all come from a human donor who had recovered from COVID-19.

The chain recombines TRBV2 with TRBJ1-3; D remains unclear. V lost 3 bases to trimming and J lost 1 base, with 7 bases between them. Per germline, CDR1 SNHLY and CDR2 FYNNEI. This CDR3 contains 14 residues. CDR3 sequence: CASSDPVSGNTIYF. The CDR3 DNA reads TGTGCCAGCAGTGACCCAGTATCTGGAAACACCATATATTTT.

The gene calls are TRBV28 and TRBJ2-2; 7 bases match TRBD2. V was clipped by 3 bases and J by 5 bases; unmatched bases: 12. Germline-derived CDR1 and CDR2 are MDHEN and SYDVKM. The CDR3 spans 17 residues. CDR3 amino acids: CASSLVAGGRRTGELFF. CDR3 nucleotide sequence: TGTGCCAGCAGTTTGGTAGCTGGCGGGAGAAGAACCGGGGAGCTGTTTTTT.